Described below is a single TCR beta chain sequence and its context. Its target is not known. The data originate from a study of beta chain features in type 1 diabetes. In germline, CDR1 is SGHDN, CDR2 FVKESK. This CDR3 has 13 residues. With 7 bases clipped from V and 7 bases from J, the junction kept 4 bases outside the gene matches. Reverse transcribing all isolated RNA meant expressed TCRB transcripts were sequenced. The assay was immunoSEQ multiplex PCR, and TCRdb's table has in-frame clones only and misses some. The sample lists around 260,000 clones, approximately 25% occurring once. Whole-study results and caveats: In all four CD4+ subsets, TCRB CDR3 length was significantly, moderately reduced in type 1 diabetes. cDNA sequencing could over-represent cells with high TCR expression.

The chain couples TRBV14 to TRBJ2-2; 9 bases map to TRBD2. The sample was naive CD4+ T cells from blood. The origin of this receptor is a woman in her twenties or thirties with type 1 diabetes. CDR3 loop: CASTLSGSGELFF. CDR3 sequence (DNA): TGTGCCAGCACCCTTAGCGGGAGCGGGGAGCTGTTTTTT.